The rows below give T cell receptor beta chains drawn from one sample of a study of blood T cell repertoires in COVID-19. Sequencing was performed with immunoSEQ multiplex PCR; in TCRdb, only in-frame clones are kept and a portion is missing. The table shows about 130,000 clones, with around nine tenths occurring only once. The sequencing input was peripheral blood. The receptors were sampled from a woman in her 70s with COVID-19, enrolled during active disease. Each CDR3 is given with its conserved first and last residue. A D gene is named only where the DNA matches it firmly. The size entry is marked missing in some rows and otherwise reads once, few, many or a size class.

NA,TRBD2,TRBV5-1,15,TRBJ2-7,CASSREAGNNYEQYF,TGCGCCAGCAGCCGGGAGGCAGGAAATAACTACGAGCAGTACTTC
NA,TRBD1,TRBV6-6,15,TRBJ1-2,CASRVQGTPNYGYTF,TGTGCCAGCAGGGTACAGGGGACTCCTAACTATGGCTACACCTTC
NA,TRBD1,TRBV2,13,TRBJ1-2,CASKYGTANGYTF,TGTGCCAGCAAGTACGGGACAGCTAATGGCTACACCTTC
NA,NA,TRBV5-1,17,TRBJ2-1,CASSLRLSTSSYNEQFF,TGCGCCAGCAGCTTGCGACTATCCACAAGCTCCTACAATGAGCAGTTCTTC
NA,NA,TRBV3-1/TRBV3-2,15,TRBJ1-2,CASSHRSIPNYGYTF,TGTGCCAGCAGCCACAGATCAATCCCGAACTATGGCTACACCTTC
NA,NA,TRBV28,19,TRBJ1-5,CASSLSHPIIRPGNQPQHF,TGTGCCAGCAGTTTAAGTCATCCTATAATAAGACCCGGGAATCAGCCCCAGCATTTT
NA,NA,TRBV19,13,TRBJ1-1,CASSQGMNTEAFF,TGTGCCAGTAGTCAGGGGATGAACACTGAAGCTTTCTTT
NA,NA,TRBV6-1,14,TRBJ1-1,CASSEAGRNTEAFF,TGTGCCAGCAGTGAAGCGGGGAGAAACACTGAAGCTTTCTTT
NA,TRBD1,TRBV18,15,TRBJ1-3,CASSVDRGSGNTIYF,TGTGCCAGCTCAGTCGACAGGGGCTCTGGAAACACCATATATTTT
NA,NA,TRBV7-9,17,TRBJ1-5,CASSLNLQGRSNQPQHF,TGTGCCAGCAGCTTAAACCTGCAGGGGAGAAGCAATCAGCCCCAGCATTTT
NA,NA,TRBV30,12,TRBJ1-1,CAWSDTNTEAFF,TGTGCCTGGAGTGACACGAACACTGAAGCTTTCTTT
NA,TRBD1,TRBV10-3,14,TRBJ1-6,CAISGGQQNSPLHF,TGTGCCATCAGTGGGGGACAGCAAAATTCACCCCTCCACTTT
NA,NA,TRBV7-9,13,TRBJ2-7,CASSLIGPGEQYF,TGTGCCAGCAGCTTAATTGGGCCTGGCGAGCAGTACTTC
NA,TRBD1,TRBV7-9,15,TRBJ2-7,CASSFSGQGADEQYF,TGTGCCAGCAGCTTTTCGGGACAGGGGGCGGACGAGCAGTACTTC
NA,TRBD2,TRBV5-1,14,TRBJ2-5,CASSPWGGLETQYF,TGCGCCAGCAGCCCTTGGGGGGGTTTAGAGACCCAGTACTTC
NA,TRBD1,TRBV7-2,15,TRBJ2-7,CASSARSGTGGEQYF,TGTGCCAGCAGCGCCCGATCCGGGACAGGGGGAGAGCAGTACTTC
many,NA,TRBV6-5,14,TRBJ1-1,CASSYAQQAREAFF,TGTGCCAGCAGTTACGCCCAGCAGGCCCGTGAAGCTTTCTTT
NA,TRBD1,TRBV29-1,13,TRBJ1-1,CSVGQGIRTEAFF,TGCAGCGTGGGACAGGGAATTAGGACTGAAGCTTTCTTT
NA,NA,TRBV18,13,TRBJ1-1,CASSSTANTEAFF,TGTGCCAGCTCATCGACAGCGAACACTGAAGCTTTCTTT
NA,NA,TRBV5-1,18,TRBJ2-1,CASSFTRGASSVGNEQFF,TGCGCCAGCAGCTTCACTCGCGGAGCTAGCAGTGTGGGTAATGAGCAGTTCTTC
NA,TRBD1,TRBV5-6,16,TRBJ1-5,CASSPGTGGGNQPQHF,TGTGCCAGCAGCCCTGGGACAGGGGGTGGCAATCAGCCCCAGCATTTT
NA,NA,TRBV2,14,TRBJ1-2,CASSGRGANYGYTF,TGTGCCAGCAGTGGGAGGGGCGCGAACTATGGCTACACCTTC
NA,NA,TRBV29-1,11,TRBJ2-7,CSVVISSEQYF,TGCAGCGTTGTCATTTCGAGCGAGCAGTACTTC
once,NA,TRBV19,12,TRBJ1-6,CASSMRDSPLHF,TGTGCCAGTAGTATGCGGGATTCACCCCTCCACTTT
NA,TRBD1,TRBV5-6,15,TRBJ2-7,CASSPVGQGAYEQYF,TGTGCCAGCAGTCCTGTCGGACAGGGGGCCTACGAGCAGTACTTC
NA,TRBD1,TRBV7-9,14,TRBJ1-1,CASSRGQGNTEAFF,TGTGCCAGCAGCAGAGGACAGGGGAACACTGAAGCTTTCTTT
once,TRBD1,TRBV6-5,16,TRBJ2-3,CASSFGTGGGPDTQYF,TGTGCCAGCAGTTTCGGGACAGGGGGCGGGCCAGATACGCAGTATTTT
NA,NA,TRBV11-2,14,TRBJ1-3,CASSSTFTGNTIYF,TGTGCCAGCAGTTCCACTTTCACCGGAAACACCATATATTTT
NA,TRBD1,TRBV6-5,13,TRBJ2-7,CASTEGGLGEQYF,TGTGCCAGCACCGAAGGGGGCCTGGGCGAGCAGTACTTC
NA,NA,TRBV19,14,TRBJ1-2,CASSINSLDYGYTF,TGTGCCAGTAGTATAAACAGCCTGGACTATGGCTACACCTTC
NA,TRBD2,TRBV20-1,11,TRBJ2-5,CSTFSGETQYF,TGCAGTACCTTTAGCGGGGAGACCCAGTACTTC
NA,NA,TRBV5-4,14,TRBJ2-7,CASSPREGANEQYF,TGTGCCAGCAGCCCCCGGGAGGGGGCCAACGAGCAGTACTTC
NA,NA,TRBV6-1,15,TRBJ1-2,CASSEANTGIYGYTF,TGTGCCAGCAGTGAAGCCAACACAGGTATATATGGCTACACCTTC
once,NA,TRBV15,16,TRBJ2-7,CATSRGRGTEAYEQYF,TGTGCCACCAGCAGAGGGAGGGGGACAGAAGCCTACGAGCAGTACTTC
NA,NA,TRBV15,14,TRBJ1-4,CATSRGQAGEKLFF,TGTGCCACCAGCAGAGGACAGGCGGGTGAAAAACTGTTTTTT
NA,NA,TRBV6-2/TRBV6-3,14,TRBJ1-2,CASSEDGTHYGYTF,TGTGCCAGCAGTGAGGACGGGACACATTATGGCTACACCTTC
NA,NA,TRBV5-4,15,TRBJ2-6,CASSGAFSGANVLTF,TGTGCCAGCAGCGGAGCGTTCTCTGGGGCCAACGTCCTGACTTTC
NA,NA,TRBV5-5,15,TRBJ1-3,CASSTKQSSGNTIYF,TGTGCCAGCAGCACAAAACAAAGCTCTGGAAACACCATATATTTT
once,NA,TRBV20-1,10,TRBJ1-1,CSARGRKAFF,TGCAGTGCTAGAGGGAGGAAAGCTTTCTTT
NA,TRBD1,TRBV5-4,16,TRBJ1-3,CASSLALGTAGNTIYF,TGTGCCAGCAGCTTGGCTCTAGGGACAGCTGGAAACACCATATATTTT
NA,TRBD1,TRBV5-1,14,TRBJ1-4,CASSVGQGNEKLFF,TGCGCCAGCAGCGTGGGACAGGGGAATGAAAAACTGTTTTTT
NA,TRBD1,TRBV2,14,TRBJ2-1,CASSPGQGISKEFF,TGTGCCAGCAGTCCGGGACAGGGAATAAGTAAGGAGTTCTTC
NA,TRBD2,TRBV7-2,16,TRBJ2-1,CASSPGRPRGGDEQFF,TGTGCCAGCAGTCCAGGACGTCCGCGGGGGGGCGATGAGCAGTTCTTC
NA,TRBD2,TRBV7-2,15,TRBJ2-1,CASSLSGGPYNEQFF,TGTGCCAGCAGCTTAAGCGGGGGGCCCTACAATGAGCAGTTCTTC
NA,TRBD1,TRBV5-4,13,TRBJ1-2,CASSGGQIYGYTF,TGTGCCAGCAGCGGGGGACAGATCTATGGCTACACCTTC
NA,TRBD2,TRBV7-3,15,TRBJ2-5,CASSPGLAGGETQYF,TGTGCCAGCAGCCCCGGACTAGCGGGGGGGGAGACCCAGTACTTC
once,NA,TRBV10-3,14,TRBJ1-1,CAISTGQLNTEAFF,TGTGCCATCAGTACCGGACAGCTGAACACTGAAGCTTTCTTT
NA,NA,TRBV5-1,15,TRBJ2-4,CASSPWLGDGSIQYF,TGCGCCAGCAGCCCCTGGTTGGGGGACGGGAGCATTCAGTACTTC
NA,NA,TRBV11-3,13,TRBJ1-6,CASGREFNSPLHF,TGTGCCAGCGGGCGGGAGTTCAATTCACCCCTCCACTTT
NA,NA,TRBV5-5,14,TRBJ2-7,CASGRDPGGKEQYF,TGTGCCAGCGGCCGGGACCCCGGCGGGAAAGAGCAGTACTTC
NA,NA,TRBV28,12,TRBJ2-1,CASRGASDEQFF,TGTGCCAGCAGGGGGGCGTCGGATGAGCAGTTCTTC
few,NA,TRBV7-9,13,TRBJ2-7,CASSSGTAGEQYF,TGTGCCAGCAGCTCGGGCACCGCGGGCGAGCAGTACTTC
NA,NA,TRBV13,15,TRBJ1-3,CASSYGTISGNTIYF,TGTGCCAGCAGCTACGGGACAATCTCTGGAAACACCATATATTTT
NA,TRBD1,TRBV5-6,14,TRBJ1-1,CASRRTGVGTEAFF,TGTGCCAGCAGACGCACAGGGGTGGGCACTGAAGCTTTCTTT
once,TRBD1,TRBV5-1,15,TRBJ2-1,CASSPGTGFRDEQFF,TGCGCCAGCAGCCCCGGGACAGGTTTCAGGGATGAGCAGTTCTTC
NA,NA,TRBV6-1,14,TRBJ1-4,CASSEGRSGEKLFF,TGTGCCAGCAGTGAGGGGAGAAGTGGGGAAAAACTGTTTTTT
NA,TRBD1,TRBV9,16,TRBJ1-6,CASSPRQGSYNSPLHF,TGTGCCAGCAGCCCAAGACAGGGATCCTATAATTCACCCCTCCACTTT
NA,NA,TRBV19,15,TRBJ2-1,CASSILQGSYNEQFF,TGTGCCAGTAGTATTCTCCAGGGCTCCTACAATGAGCAGTTCTTC
NA,NA,TRBV7-9,15,TRBJ2-7,CASSLEGQYSYEQYF,TGTGCCAGCTCCTTAGAAGGACAGTACTCCTACGAGCAGTACTTC
NA,TRBD2,TRBV7-8,16,TRBJ2-3,CASSLVAGGAVDTQYF,TGTGCCAGCAGCTTAGTGGCGGGGGGGGCCGTTGATACGCAGTATTTT